This T cell receptor beta chain emerged from a study of blood T cell repertoires in COVID-19 (dated by TCRdb to the early 2020s). Turning to the overall study: Samples from collaborators originated in the United States, Italy and Spain and spanned both the acute and convalescent phases of COVID-19. The prospective study material was composed of cDNA or gDNA derived from T cells, B-cell-depleted T cells, or PBMCs. Subjects who had been exposed to COVID-19, were actively infected with it, or had recovered from it provided the deeply sampled blood TCRbeta repertoires that made up the dataset. The repertoires were released in a freely available public database meant as a resource for research on the immune response to SARS-CoV-2. Samples came from the ongoing ImmuneRACE study (first 160 participants) plus 1,254 subjects from 6 global collaborators. The sample metadata nearly always contained a de-identified subject ID, COVID-19 status, age in years and sex. Where available, HLA class I and class II types were taken from metadata supplied by the sample provider and were not determined by assay-based typing. Study-level results and caveats: The amount of clinical and demographic metadata varied by source and participant and was provided uncurated.

On this clone itself: What this receptor recognizes is not known. There are no base qualities to consult, and no much larger clone falls within one base.

Compared with germline, V lacks 7 bases and J lacks 7 bases; bases without a gene match: 10. The CDR3 holds 14 amino acids from the cysteine to the phenylalanine. The sequence is cut down to CDR3 DNA, 42 bases in frame from base 1. CDR1 and CDR2 are drawn from the germline V gene (reference sequence): MNHEY, SMNVEV. Collaborating institutions collected whole blood in K2EDTA tubes following their own protocols. For TCRbeta analysis, collaborators shipped samples as frozen whole blood, isolated PBMCs, or DNA extracted from either of those sample types. The immunoSEQ Assay, a bias-controlled multiplex PCR, was used to amplify TCRbeta CDR3 regions from genomic DNA. On the authors' methods: The number of nucleated cells in each sample was estimated by amplification of reference gene primers within the assay. To quantify the absolute abundance of each unique TCRbeta CDR3 rearrangement, sequence reads were collapsed and filtered. For each sample, productive Simpson clonality was calculated by taking the square root of Simpson's diversity index across productive rearrangements. Not all clones reach the TCRdb copy of this immuneACCESS table, which keeps in-frame sequences only. Checked studies attribute under half of the gap to unresolved V genes and leave the rest unexplained. V and J calls plus clone size are reproduced from that table; the DNA served to infer D and trimming. This sample is represented by 150,000 or so clones; 70% to 80% of them were singletons. About 9.4% of the sample is in the top ten clones.

In this chain, TRBV27 is recombined with TRBJ2-3, with 8 central nucleotides matching TRBD2. This clonotype was obtained from a woman in her 50s with active or convalescent COVID-19. The specimen was peripheral blood. The sequenced DNA: TGTGCCAGCATGGGGCGCGGGGGGTTTCATACGCAGTATTTT. Translated, it reads CASMGRGGFHTQYF.